This entry describes one T cell receptor (beta chain). Germline V CDR1 and CDR2: DFQATT, SNEGSKA (reference sequence). The CDR3 runs to 16 residues. V shed 0 bases and J shed 4 bases, with 18 bases lying between them. The source of the sample is a study of T cells in Graves' hyperthyroidism and ophthalmopathy. It was RNA transcripts that yielded the amplified TCR beta CDR3 regions. HTBI primers drove first-round RT-PCR of the TCR CDR3. TCRdb analysed the multiplex PCR reads with MiXCR anew, one entry per CDR3 protein. The top ten clones hold 7.5% to 9% of a sample with roughly 420,000 distinct CDR3 sequences, 15% to 19% of them seen once.

Material: blood. The V gene is TRBV20-1, the J gene TRBJ1-2, with D maybe TRBD1 (6 bases). This receptor was identified in a woman aged 18-29 years with Graves' hyperthyroidism. The DNA for the CDR3 is TGCAGTGCTAGAGATCGGTTTCGAGGACAGATCTATGGCTACACCTTC. Translation: CSARDRFRGQIYGYTF.